A single sample gave rise to the 32 T cell receptor beta chains below, sequenced in a study of blood T cell repertoires in COVID-19. Only in-frame clones appear in the TCRdb table, and some are missing; sequencing was by immunoSEQ multiplex PCR. This table holds 150,000 to 180,000 clones, approximately 86% found once. The specimen sequenced was peripheral blood. All receptors come from a man between 60 and 75 years old with COVID-19, enrolled during active disease.

The rearrangement links TRBV9 to TRBJ2-7; no clear D. V shed 1 base and J shed 2 bases, with 10 bases lying between them. The CDR3 has 14 amino acids. Germline V gene sequence: CDR1 SGDLS, CDR2 YYNGEE. CDR3 sequence (DNA): TGTGCCAGCAGCGTACTGGAGCGAGCCTACGAGCAGTACTTC. Protein product: CASSVLERAYEQYF.

This sequence joins TRBV11-2 and TRBJ1-6, with unresolved D. The V end lost 3 bases, the J end lost 11 bases, and 14 bases lay between the germline ends. The CDR3 length is 14 residues. Germline CDR1 SGHAT, CDR2 FQNNGV. The CDR3 region is CASSFAGSVAPLHF. CDR3 DNA sequence: TGTGCCAGCAGCTTTGCCGGGTCCGTCGCACCCCTCCACTTT.

The rearrangement joins TRBV25-1 to TRBJ2-2; 8 nucleotides align to TRBD1. With V trimmed by 3 bases and J by 7 bases, 7 bases remained unmatched. CDR1 and CDR2 (germline): MGHDK, SYGVNS. The CDR3 runs 15 residues. CDR3 bases: TGTGCCAGCAGTGATGAGACAGGGGTTAACGGGGAGCTGTTTTTT. It translates to CASSDETGVNGELFF.

V and J are TRBV18 and TRBJ1-2, with D perhaps TRBD1 (6 bases). V was cut by 6 bases and J by 0 bases, with 11 bases left in between. The germline gives CDR1 KGHSH, CDR2 LQKENI. The CDR3 consists of 14 residues. The CDR3 is CASSSDRANYGYTF. The CDR3 DNA is TGTGCCAGCTCCTCGGACAGAGCTAACTATGGCTACACCTTC.

The chain joins TRBV19 to TRBJ1-3; 8 positions agree with TRBD1. V lost 3 bases to trimming and J lost 2 bases; unmatched junction nucleotides: 6. CDR1 and CDR2 from the germline V gene are LNHDA and SQIVND (reference sequence). This CDR3 region has 16 residues. The CDR3 DNA follows: TGTGCCAGTAGTATGAACAGGGGGTATACTGGAAACACCATATATTTT. It encodes CASSMNRGYTGNTIYF.

The chain uses TRBV4-2 and TRBJ2-1; TRBD1 is a possible D gene (5 bases). Germline V CDR1 and CDR2: LGHNA, YNFKEQ. The CDR3 spans 17 residues. V lost 0 bases and J lost 2, with 14 bases in between. This chain's CDR3 is CASSQEGGAVTYNEQFF. As DNA, the CDR3 is TGTGCCAGCAGCCAAGAGGGTGGGGCAGTGACCTACAATGAGCAGTTCTTC.

The chain employs TRBV5-1 and TRBJ2-1; no clear D. The CDR3 has 14 amino acids. The V end lost 1 base, the J end lost 1 base, and 6 bases lay between the germline ends. Germline CDR1 and CDR2: SGHRS and YFSETQ. In nucleotides, the CDR3 is TGCGCCAGCAGCTTGACAGTTTCCTACAATGAGCAGTTCTTC. Amino acid sequence: CASSLTVSYNEQFF.

This clone appeared a few times. This sequence joins TRBV3-1 (or the pseudogene TRBV3-2) and TRBJ1-5; D is unclear. This CDR3 region has 13 residues. Trimming stripped 0 bases from V and 7 bases from J, with 7 bases between. CDR1 and CDR2 (germline): LGHDT, YNNKEL (reference sequence). The CDR3 nucleotides read TGTGCCAGCAGCCAAGATCTAGGACAGCCCCAGCATTTT. It specifies CASSQDLGQPQHF.

This clone was seen repeatedly, ten times or more. The chain employs TRBV3-1 (or the pseudogene TRBV3-2) and TRBJ1-1; D perhaps matches TRBD1 (6 bases). Looked up from germline, CDR1 is LGHDT and CDR2 is YNNKEL (reference sequence). The V and J ends lost 3 bases and 4 bases respectively, with 15 bases between them. The CDR3 totals 15 residues. For the CDR3, the DNA is TGTGCCAGCAGCCAGGCTACGACAGGAGTCACTGAAGCTTTCTTT. Its protein is CASSQATTGVTEAFF.

CDR3 nucleotides: TGCGCCAGCACCCGTGATGGGGGGGGGTACTCCTACAATGAGCAGTTCTTC. It yields the protein CASTRDGGGYSYNEQFF. The chain recombines TRBV5-1 with TRBJ2-1; 7 positions match TRBD2. V lost 6 bases, J lost 0 bases, and 12 bases stayed unmatched. This CDR3 is built from 17 residues. Germline V gives CDR1 SGHRS, CDR2 YFSETQ. Looking up the rest from reference TRBV5-1 and TRBJ2-1 gives the full variable domain: KAGVTQTPRYLIKTRGQQVTLSCSPISGHRSVSWYQQTPGQGLQFLFEYFSETQRNKGNFPGRFSGRQFSNSRSEMNVSTLELGDSALYLCASTRDGGGYSYNEQFFGPGTRLTVL.

V is TRBV20-1 and J is TRBJ2-7; D call uncertain. Trimming cost V 6 bases and J 5 bases, with 8 bases left between them. This CDR3 has 10 residues. From germline, CDR1 is DFQATT and CDR2 SNEGSKA (reference sequence). As DNA, the CDR3 is TGCAGTGCACAATCAAACGAGCAGTACTTC. Amino acids: CSAQSNEQYF.

V usage is TRBV5-1 and J usage is TRBJ2-1, with TRBD2 matching 12 bases. The germline V gene has CDR1 SGHRS and CDR2 YFSETQ. This CDR3 has 15 residues. J was trimmed by 7 bases and V by 0 bases; bases with no gene match: 2. The CDR3: CASSLASGGANEQFF. CDR3 DNA sequence: TGCGCCAGCAGCTTGGCTAGCGGGGGGGCAAATGAGCAGTTCTTC.

The chain has TRBV9 and TRBJ1-4; D unclear. Per the germline V gene, CDR1 is SGDLS and CDR2 is YYNGEE. CDR3 size: 13 residues. Deletions cut 0 bases from V and 8 bases from J, with 8 bases between. For the CDR3, the DNA is TGTGCCAGCAGCGTAGGGCGGCAGGAAAAACTGTTTTTT. Its protein product is CASSVGRQEKLFF.

This clone was recorded a few times. This sequence joins TRBV9 and TRBJ1-1; D gene ambiguous. Trimming removed 5 bases from V and 0 bases from J, with 5 bases in between. CDR3 length: 12 amino acids. Germline lookup yields CDR1 SGDLS and CDR2 YYNGEE. The CDR3, as DNA: TGTGCCAGCAGGAGGATGAACACTGAAGCTTTCTTT. This codes for CASRRMNTEAFF.

The chain carries TRBV10-3 and TRBJ2-7; TRBD1 aligns across 8 bases. CDR3 size: 13 residues. The junction had 3 bases not matched to a gene; V was cut back by 6 bases and J by 2 bases. Per germline, CDR1 ENHRY and CDR2 SYGVKD. The CDR3 DNA is TGTGCCATCAGAGAGGGACAGGCCTACGAGCAGTACTTC. Residues: CAIREGQAYEQYF.

The sample holds a few counts of this clone. The chain couples TRBV7-3 to TRBJ2-2; D is perhaps TRBD1 (6 bases). Germline V CDR1 and CDR2: SGHTA, FQGTGA. The CDR3 has 16 amino acids. V dropped 5 bases and J dropped 1 base, with 14 bases sitting between them. The CDR3 loop reads CASSPVGGLNTGELFF. CDR3 sequence (DNA): TGTGCCAGCAGCCCTGTTGGGGGCCTGAACACCGGGGAGCTGTTTTTT.

CDR3 DNA: TGTGCCAGCAGTAGGGGGATGAACACTGAAGCTTTCTTT. This translates into CASSRGMNTEAFF. The rearrangement links TRBV6-4 to TRBJ1-1, with D possibly TRBD1 on 6 matching bases. V was pared by 5 bases and J by 0 bases, with 7 bases between. The CDR3 is 13 residues long. Germline assignment: CDR1 MRHNA and CDR2 SNTAGT.

This clone appeared once. The chain joins TRBV28 to TRBJ1-2; D might be TRBD1 (6 bases). The germline gives CDR1 MDHEN, CDR2 SYDVKM. The CDR3 is 13 residues long. With 6 bases removed from V and 5 bases from J, the gap between germline ends came to 13 bases. This chain's CDR3 is CASRPSGAYGYTF. In DNA, the CDR3 is TGTGCCAGCAGACCCTCAGGGGCTTATGGCTACACCTTC.

This rearrangement joins TRBV7-2 to TRBJ2-2; TRBD2 matches at 10 bases. This CDR3 has 16 residues. V dropped 4 bases and J dropped 3; count of bases not matched to a gene: 5. Germline CDR1 is SGHTA and CDR2 is FQGNSA. CDR3: CASSSRLAGDTGELFF. CDR3 nucleotide sequence: TGTGCCAGCAGCTCCCGGCTAGCGGGAGACACCGGGGAGCTGTTTTTT.

The V gene is TRBV28, the J gene TRBJ1-1; tentatively, D is TRBD1 (6 bases). Germline V gives CDR1 MDHEN, CDR2 SYDVKM. The CDR3 runs 13 residues. Trimming took 10 bases from V and 7 from J, leaving 19 bases between them. The DNA of the CDR3 is TGTGCCATCATCCCCAGGGGCCGAGATGAAGCTTTCTTT. Translated, it gives CAIIPRGRDEAFF.

The chain recombines TRBV18 with TRBJ2-3; D is possibly TRBD1 (7 bases). This CDR3 is built from 15 residues. Germline CDR1 reads KGHSH; CDR2 reads LQKENI. V gave up 6 bases and J gave up 1 base, with 14 bases separating them. Written as DNA, the CDR3 is TGTGCCAGCTCGCCGGGACAGCGGGGCACAGATACGCAGTATTTT. Amino acid sequence: CASSPGQRGTDTQYF.

V is TRBV7-2 and J is TRBJ2-7, with D possibly matching TRBD2 (6 bases). Germline loops: CDR1 SGHTA, CDR2 FQGNSA. The V end lost 1 base, the J end lost 7 bases, and 11 bases lay between the germline ends. This CDR3 contains 13 residues. CDR3 DNA: TGTGCCAGCAGCTTAGGGGCGGGGAGAGAGCAGTACTTC. Translation gives CASSLGAGREQYF.

The gene calls are TRBV5-1 and TRBJ2-1; D is ambiguous. This CDR3 region has 14 residues. In germline, CDR1 is SGHRS, CDR2 YFSETQ. Deletions cut 6 bases from V and 3 bases from J, with 13 bases between. The CDR3 coding sequence is TGCGCCAGCATCCCCCAGCACAGCTACAATGAGCAGTTCTTC. This sequence encodes CASIPQHSYNEQFF.

V and J are TRBV6-5 and TRBJ1-2; TRBD1 might be the D (6 bases). This CDR3 spans 13 amino acids. Germline V gene lookup returns CDR1 MNHEY and CDR2 SVGAGI. The V end was cut by 4 bases, the J end by 10 bases, with 16 bases between. This CDR3 reads CASSFYRDTIYTF. The CDR3, as DNA: TGTGCCAGCAGTTTCTACCGGGACACCATCTACACCTTC.

In its sample, this clone was seen once. The V and J genes are TRBV30 and TRBJ1-1, with unresolved D. This CDR3 region has 12 residues. Between the trimmed V and J ends, which lost 3 bases and 5 bases, there was a span of 10 bases. Germline V lookup: CDR1 GTSNPN, CDR2 SVGIG (reference sequence). The DNA for the CDR3 is TGTGCCTGGAGCAGACCGGGGACTGAAGCTTTCTTT. Amino acids: CAWSRPGTEAFF.

The CDR3 spells CASSLGGGQETQYF. The CDR3 DNA reads as TGTGCCAGCAGCTTAGGTGGGGGGCAAGAGACCCAGTACTTC. The J gene is TRBJ2-5, the V gene TRBV7-2, with D possibly matching TRBD2 (6 bases). V shed 1 base and J shed 2 bases, with 8 bases lying between them. From germline, CDR1 is SGHTA and CDR2 FQGNSA. The CDR3 is 14 amino acids.

V gene TRBV6-2 or TRBV6-3 combines with J gene TRBJ1-2; D perhaps matches TRBD1 (6 bases). Germline V gives CDR1 MNHEY, CDR2 SVGEGT. The CDR3 spans 14 residues. Trimming cost V 5 bases and J 2 bases, with 12 bases left between them. The CDR3 nucleotides read TGTGCCAGCAGTCTTACAGGGCTCAACTATGGCTACACCTTC. Protein: CASSLTGLNYGYTF.

CDR3 sequence reads: CAWTHTGTGNSPLHF. CDR3 nucleotide sequence: TGTGCCTGGACCCACACCGGGACAGGGAATTCACCCCTCCACTTT. The V gene is TRBV30, the J gene TRBJ1-6; TRBD1 matches at 9 bases. Germline CDR1 GTSNPN, CDR2 SVGIG (reference sequence). Trimming cost V 4 bases and J 7 bases; bases outside gene matches: 8. CDR3 length: 15 residues.

The rearrangement links TRBV9 to TRBJ2-3, with D possibly being TRBD2 (5 bases). V was trimmed by 3 bases and J by 2 bases, leaving 7 bases between them. There are 13 residues in the CDR3. Germline lookup yields CDR1 SGDLS and CDR2 YYNGEE. CDR3 sequence: CASSATNTDTQYF. The CDR3 nucleotides read TGTGCCAGCAGCGCGACTAACACAGATACGCAGTATTTT.

The chain carries TRBV11-2 and TRBJ1-6; D is uncertain. The ends were cut back, 2 bases at V and 9 bases at J, with 8 bases in the middle. The CDR3 has 13 amino acids. Germline-derived CDR1 and CDR2 are SGHAT and FQNNGV. The CDR3 sequence is CASSLQALSPLHF. The CDR3 nucleotides read TGTGCCAGCAGCTTACAAGCGCTTTCACCCCTCCACTTT.

This clone was counted only a few times. J is TRBJ2-5 and V is TRBV7-8, with 13 bases aligning to TRBD2. CDR3 size: 19 residues. V lost 4 bases, J lost 5 bases, and 16 bases stayed unmatched. From germline, CDR1 is SGHVS and CDR2 FQNEAQ. CDR3 coding DNA: TGTGCCAGCAGCTCGTCCCGGAGGACTAGCGGGAGAGGGGCGGAGACCCAGTACTTC. Its translation is CASSSSRRTSGRGAETQYF.

This clone has more than one count but fewer than ten. V is TRBV7-9 and J is TRBJ1-1; D possibly corresponds to TRBD1 (5 bases). The CDR3 runs 14 residues. The V end lost 5 bases, the J end lost 5 bases, and 15 bases lay between the germline ends. Germline loops: CDR1 SEHNR, CDR2 FQNEAQ (reference sequence). The CDR3 bases are TGTGCCAGCAGCCCTCAAAGGGGAGGGACTGAAGCTTTCTTT. Protein: CASSPQRGGTEAFF.